The 13 T cell receptor beta chains presented below share a single source sample, sequenced in a study of CD8 T cells in ankylosing spondylitis. TCRdb re-derived calls from the 5' RACE reads in MiXCR, one entry per CDR3 protein. This sample has 350,000 or so distinct CDR3 sequences; roughly 12% occur once, and the top ten carry roughly 9.2%. The sample was blood, either unsorted or a sorted T cell fraction (not recorded which). The receptors here all came from a female donor with ankylosing spondylitis or in good health (not recorded which).

At least ten counts were recorded for this clonotype. V usage is TRBV5-6 and J usage is TRBJ1-1; 7 bases are a match to TRBD1. Germline-derived CDR1 and CDR2 are SGHDT and YYEEEE. V was clipped by 4 bases and J by 10 bases; unmatched bases: 13. The CDR3 runs 14 residues. CDR3 region: CASSKGNGQATAFF. CDR3 nucleotides: TGTGCCAGCAGCAAGGGGAATGGACAGGCTACAGCTTTCTTT.

At least ten counts were recorded for this clonotype. This sequence joins TRBV20-1 and TRBJ2-1, with 9 bases lining up with TRBD1. This CDR3 comprises 15 residues. Germline V CDR1 and CDR2: DFQATT, SNEGSKA (reference sequence). With 6 bases clipped from V and 0 bases from J, the junction kept 6 bases outside the gene matches. The CDR3 loop is CSATQGAGSYNEQFF. The CDR3 DNA reads TGCAGTGCAACACAGGGGGCGGGCTCCTACAATGAGCAGTTCTTC.

This clonotype was detected a few times. This chain uses TRBV27 with TRBJ1-5, with a tentative D call TRBD1 (5 bases). The germline V and J ends were trimmed by 6 bases and 1 base, with 10 bases remaining between them. The CDR3 runs to 14 residues. CDR1 is MNHEY, CDR2 SMNVEV, per germline (reference sequence). DNA of the CDR3: TGTGCCAGCAGCCCAGGGTGGAGCAATCAGCCCCAGCATTTT. It codes for CASSPGWSNQPQHF.

This clonotype was recorded many times. The chain carries TRBV20-1 and TRBJ1-2; a weak D match, TRBD1 (5 bases). The CDR3 length is 15 residues. Germline assignment: CDR1 DFQATT and CDR2 SNEGSKA (reference sequence). V shed 4 bases and J shed 4 bases, with 19 bases lying between them. The CDR3 nucleotides are TGCAGTGCTATACGGGGACTCGGGGCAGTCTATGGCTACACCTTC. This sequence encodes CSAIRGLGAVYGYTF.

The table lists this clonotype with many counts. The CDR3 DNA reads TGCAGTGCCAAAGGGTCCAGCTCCTACAATGAGCAGTTCTTC. Residues: CSAKGSSSYNEQFF. The rearrangement links TRBV20-1 to TRBJ2-1; D unclear. Looked up from germline, CDR1 is DFQATT and CDR2 is SNEGSKA (reference sequence). This CDR3 has 14 amino acids. V was cut by 6 bases and J by 0 bases, with 12 bases left in between.

This clonotype was found many times. This rearrangement joins TRBV5-1 to TRBJ2-5, with 10 nucleotides matching TRBD1. CDR1 is SGHRS and CDR2 is YFSETQ in the germline V gene. V trimming: 4 bases; J trimming: 2 bases; junction bases outside the gene matches: 8. This CDR3 has 16 amino acids. The CDR3 nucleotides are TGCGCCAGCAGCAAAAGCCGGGACAGGGGTCAAGAGACCCAGTACTTC. Encoded protein: CASSKSRDRGQETQYF.

This clonotype occurred many times. The chain has TRBV12-3 or TRBV12-4 and TRBJ1-2, with D tentatively TRBD1 (6 bases). V dropped 6 bases and J dropped 3 bases, with 11 bases sitting between them. The CDR3 covers 13 residues. The CDR3 is CASSGTGYYGYTF. The CDR3 nucleotides are TGTGCCAGCAGCGGTACAGGGTACTATGGCTACACCTTC.

This clonotype was seen a few times. The chain couples TRBV5-1 to TRBJ2-1; D tentatively fits TRBD1 or TRBD2 (6 bases each). The CDR3 sequence is 14 residues long. Looked up from germline, CDR1 is SGHRS and CDR2 is YFSETQ. V lost 4 bases to trimming and J lost 6 bases, with 14 bases between them. The CDR3 spells CASSGLTGSNEQFF. In nucleotides, the CDR3 is TGCGCCAGCAGCGGACTAACAGGGAGCAATGAGCAGTTCTTC.

This clonotype has just a few counts. The chain recombines TRBV20-1 with TRBJ1-1; unclear D gene. This CDR3 is built from 14 residues. Trimming took off 6 bases at V and 0 bases at J, with 14 bases between the two ends. Per germline, CDR1 DFQATT and CDR2 SNEGSKA (reference sequence). The chain's CDR3 is CSAGRGSVNTEAFF. DNA for the CDR3: TGCAGTGCCGGGCGGGGTTCTGTGAACACTGAAGCTTTCTTT.

This clonotype occurred many times. This chain links TRBV7-9 with TRBJ2-1; tentative D call: TRBD1 (5 bases). The CDR3 is 14 amino acids. V lost 2 bases and J 4 bases, leaving 9 bases between the germline ends. CDR1 and CDR2 (germline): SEHNR, FQNEAQ (reference sequence). As DNA, the CDR3 is TGTGCCAGCAGCTTAACACAGGTTTACAATGAGCAGTTCTTC. Protein product: CASSLTQVYNEQFF.

This sequence joins TRBV18 and TRBJ1-1; tentatively, D is TRBD1 (5 bases). Per the germline V gene, CDR1 is KGHSH and CDR2 is LQKENI. This CDR3 region has 15 residues. V was pared by 0 bases and J by 5 bases, with 13 bases between. The CDR3 region is CASSPPGSGLTEAFF. The CDR3, as DNA: TGTGCCAGCTCACCACCGGGGTCAGGGTTGACTGAAGCTTTCTTT.

The V and J genes are TRBV28 and TRBJ2-7; D perhaps matches TRBD2 (5 bases). The CDR3 covers 14 residues. In germline, CDR1 is MDHEN, CDR2 SYDVKM. Trimming shortened V by 6 bases and J by 3 bases, and 15 bases separated the two germline ends. The chain's CDR3 is CASRALLAHYEQYF. CDR3 nucleotides: TGTGCCAGCAGGGCTCTGCTAGCACACTACGAGCAGTACTTC. Complete variable domain (other parts from reference TRBV28 and TRBJ2-7): DVKVTQSSRYLVKRTGEKVFLECVQDMDHENMFWYRQDPGLGLRLIYFSYDVKMKEKGDIPEGYSVSREKKERFSLILESASTNQTSMYLCASRALLAHYEQYFGPGTRLTVT.

The chain employs TRBV11-2 and TRBJ2-3; 8 bases are shared with TRBD1. The germline CDR1 and CDR2 sequences are SGHAT and FQNNGV. V shed 1 base, J shed 5 bases, and the junction held 11 bases outside the gene matches. The length of the CDR3 is 17 residues. The CDR3 region is CASSLVGRGRPKDTQYF. The CDR3 coding sequence is TGTGCCAGCAGCTTAGTGGGCAGGGGGCGCCCCAAAGATACGCAGTATTTT.